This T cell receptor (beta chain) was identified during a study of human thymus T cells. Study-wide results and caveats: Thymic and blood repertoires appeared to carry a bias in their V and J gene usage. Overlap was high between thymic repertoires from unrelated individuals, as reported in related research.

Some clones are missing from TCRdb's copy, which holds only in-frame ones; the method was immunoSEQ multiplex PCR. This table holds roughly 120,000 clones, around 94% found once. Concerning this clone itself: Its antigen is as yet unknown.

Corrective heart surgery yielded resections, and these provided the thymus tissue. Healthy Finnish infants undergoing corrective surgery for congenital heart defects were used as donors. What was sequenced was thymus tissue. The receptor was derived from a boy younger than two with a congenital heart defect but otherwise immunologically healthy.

CDR3 in DNA: TGTGCCAGCAGCGTAGAGGGGGGCCACGTCAATGAGCAGTTCTTC. Protein product: CASSVEGGHVNEQFF. V and J are TRBV9 and TRBJ2-1; D is possibly TRBD1 or TRBD2 (6 bases each). V lost 0 bases to trimming and J lost 6 bases, with 13 bases between them. Germline V lookup: CDR1 SGDLS, CDR2 YYNGEE. The CDR3 runs to 15 residues.